The next 2 T cell receptor beta chains were all read from a single sample in a study of a mutant IDH1 vaccine in newly diagnosed glioma. Assay used: immunoSEQ multiplex PCR; TCRdb lists only in-frame clones, some missing. The repertoire holds around 63,000 clones, approximately 91% seen once, with 2.5% to 3% in the top ten. Time point in this sample: baseline, week 1 (first vaccination visit). This sample's treatment: pre-vaccination baseline after standard-of-care therapy. The material sequenced was PBMCs, taken from a glioma patient treated with radiotherapy, temozolomide or both. The receptors originated from a man aged 50-59 years with glioma.

The gene calls are TRBV14 and TRBJ2-5, with a weak D call TRBD1 (6 bases). Trimming shortened V by 1 base and J by 1 base, and 10 bases separated the two germline ends. Germline CDR1 and CDR2: SGHDN and FVKESK. CDR3 size: 15 residues. The CDR3 region has the DNA TGTGCCAGCAGCCAAGGAGCAGGGGCCCAAGAGACCCAGTACTTC. Its translation is CASSQGAGAQETQYF.

The gene calls are TRBV19 and TRBJ2-1, with 13 bases fitting TRBD2. The ends lost 5 bases at V and 6 bases at J; junction bases unmatched: 7. From germline, CDR1 is LNHDA and CDR2 SQIVND (reference sequence). The CDR3 extends over 16 amino acids. The chain's CDR3 is CASSGTTSGRSNEQFF. For the CDR3, the DNA is TGTGCCAGTAGTGGAACGACTAGCGGGAGGAGCAATGAGCAGTTCTTC.